This TCR beta chain was obtained from a study of cytomegalovirus exposure and HLA in healthy donors. Study-level information: A data release that came early held roughly 90 million unique TCRs from HLA-typed donors.

PCR amplification relied on 60 Vbeta primers (plus 13 Jbeta primers). The assay was immunoSEQ multiplex PCR, and TCRdb's table has in-frame clones only and misses some. This sample lists 200,000 or so clones; its ten largest clones have about 0.74%. This CDR3 spans 11 amino acids. Germline V CDR1 and CDR2: SGHVS, FQNEAQ. V was pared by 9 bases and J by 8 bases, with 10 bases between. The sequencing input was PBMCs. This TCR was sampled from a boy between 5 and 17 years old in good health and CMV-seronegative. The chain uses TRBV7-8 and TRBJ2-2, with D unclear. The CDR3 DNA follows: TGTGCCAGTTTAGTGACAGGGGAGCTGTTTTTT. Residues: CASLVTGELFF.